This TCR beta chain is from a study of TIL therapy for anti-PD-1-resistant metastatic lung cancer. The immunoSEQ assay was v3. The assay was immunoSEQ multiplex PCR, and TCRdb's table has in-frame clones only and misses some. The data hold 45,000 to 60,000 clones, with 60% to 85% observed a single time. As to time point: pre-treatment sample, taken before nivolumab and TIL therapy. Pleural nodules or supraclavicular lymph nodes made up most of the excised metastases sampled. The V gene's germline CDR1 is SGHRS and CDR2 YFSETQ. The germline V and J ends were trimmed by 2 bases and 0 bases, with 5 bases remaining between them. The CDR3 is made up of 13 amino acids.

The J gene is TRBJ1-2, the V gene TRBV5-1; D is uncertain. This TCR was recovered from a person aged 25-85 years with non-small cell lung cancer. The source material was tumor tissue, sampled at baseline. This chain's CDR3 is CASSFEANYGYTF. Written as DNA, the CDR3 is TGCGCCAGCAGCTTTGAGGCTAACTATGGCTACACCTTC.